Below, 21 T cell receptor beta chains from the same sample are listed, as sequenced in a study of cytomegalovirus exposure and HLA in healthy donors. The study ran its PCR with 60 Vbeta and 13 Jbeta primers. Some clones are missing from TCRdb's copy, which holds only in-frame ones; the method was immunoSEQ multiplex PCR. The data show about 100,000 clones, with less than 75% seen just once and approximately 11% held by the top ten. The sample consisted of PBMCs. All receptors come from a man aged 35 to 55 in good health and CMV-seropositive.

The chain is built from TRBV7-2 and TRBJ2-2; perhaps TRBD1 as D (5 bases). Trimming took 1 base from V and 7 from J, leaving 7 bases between them. CDR3 length: 13 amino acids. Germline loops: CDR1 SGHTA, CDR2 FQGNSA. The CDR3 DNA reads as TGTGCCAGCAGCTTAGTCGACAGCGGGGAGCTGTTTTTT. It codes for CASSLVDSGELFF.

The chain uses TRBV5-1 and TRBJ2-7; 10 bases line up with TRBD1. The CDR3 is made up of 16 amino acids. V was pared by 3 bases and J by 4 bases, with 10 bases of the junction left unmatched. Germline V lookup: CDR1 SGHRS, CDR2 YFSETQ. The CDR3 protein is CASSYTGTGEVYEQYF. DNA for the CDR3: TGCGCCAGCAGCTACACCGGGACAGGGGAAGTTTACGAGCAGTACTTC. Together with reference TRBV5-1 and TRBJ2-7, the CDR3 gives the full variable domain: KAGVTQTPRYLIKTRGQQVTLSCSPISGHRSVSWYQQTPGQGLQFLFEYFSETQRNKGNFPGRFSGRQFSNSRSEMNVSTLELGDSALYLCASSYTGTGEVYEQYFGPGTRLTVT.

This clone was seen a handful of times. The chain carries TRBV27 and TRBJ2-6; 10 bases match TRBD1. Germline V gives CDR1 MNHEY, CDR2 SMNVEV (reference sequence). J was trimmed by 2 bases and V by 6 bases; bases with no gene match: 7. The CDR3 contains 17 residues. CDR3 coding DNA: TGTGCCAGCAGAAGCACGACAGGGGGCGCTGGGGCCAACGTCCTGACTTTC. Protein: CASRSTTGGAGANVLTF.

The rearrangement uses TRBV5-8 and TRBJ1-4; TRBD1 matches 7 bases. The CDR3 consists of 16 residues. Germline V gene sequence: CDR1 SGHTS, CDR2 YDEGEE. After removal of 3 bases from V and 4 bases from J, the junction contained 9 bases not matched to a gene. The chain's CDR3 is CASSSGGGTVNEKLFF. The DNA of the CDR3 is TGTGCCAGCAGCTCCGGCGGGGGGACAGTTAATGAAAAACTGTTTTTT.

This clone was seen more than once but under ten times. The rearrangement uses TRBV6-4 and TRBJ2-3; a possible D gene is TRBD2 (7 bases). Trimming took 3 bases from V and 2 from J, leaving 9 bases between them. The germline V gene has CDR1 MRHNA and CDR2 SNTAGT. The CDR3 is made up of 14 amino acids. This CDR3 is CASSEGGDTDTQYF. The CDR3 nucleotides read TGTGCCAGCAGTGAAGGGGGGGACACAGATACGCAGTATTTT.

V is TRBV29-1 and J is TRBJ2-3, with TRBD2 matching 14 bases. The V segment lost 6 bases and the J segment 6 bases; nucleotides outside the gene matches: 11. The CDR3 runs 16 residues. In germline, CDR1 is SQVTM, CDR2 ANQGSEA. This chain's CDR3 is CSVADPRTSGRDTQYF. The CDR3 coding sequence is TGCAGCGTCGCCGACCCCCGGACTAGCGGGAGGGATACGCAGTATTTT.

The chain is built from TRBV4-1 and TRBJ1-2; 8 bases match TRBD1. CDR1 MGHRA and CDR2 YSYEKL come from the germline V gene. CDR3 length: 16 amino acids. V shed 4 bases, J shed 3 bases, and the junction held 10 bases outside the gene matches. CDR3 protein: CASSRPGTGGDYGYTF. The CDR3 region has the DNA TGCGCCAGCAGCCGGCCCGGGACAGGTGGGGACTATGGCTACACCTTC.

This chain uses TRBV5-1 with TRBJ1-2; 11 bases are a match to TRBD1. Germline V gene data show CDR1 as SGHRS and CDR2 as YFSETQ. The CDR3 sequence is 14 residues long. V shed 4 bases, J shed 4 bases, and the junction held 3 bases outside the gene matches. For the CDR3, the DNA is TGCGCCAGCAGCGGGACAGGGGGATCCTATGGCTACACCTTC. Translation gives CASSGTGGSYGYTF.

This clone was seen just once. V usage is TRBV10-3 and J usage is TRBJ1-1; D ambiguous. Germline loops: CDR1 ENHRY, CDR2 SYGVKD. Trimming removed 9 bases at V and 1 base at J, with 12 bases between. This CDR3 is built from 13 residues. The CDR3 loop is CAIRRTENTEAFF. CDR3 coding DNA: TGTGCCATTCGAAGAACAGAGAACACTGAAGCTTTCTTT.

The V and J genes are TRBV6-5 and TRBJ2-1; 11 bases match TRBD2. V dropped 3 bases and J dropped 3; count of bases not matched to a gene: 1. CDR1 is MNHEY, CDR2 SVGAGI, per germline. The CDR3 is 15 amino acids. CDR3 nucleotides: TGTGCCAGCAGTTATACTAGCGGGAGCTACAATGAGCAGTTCTTC. Protein sequence: CASSYTSGSYNEQFF.

There are a few counts of this clone. The rearrangement uses TRBV6-4 and TRBJ2-2; D is ambiguous. There are 14 residues in the CDR3. The germline gives CDR1 MRHNA, CDR2 SNTAGT. V shed 4 bases and J shed 1 base, with 7 bases lying between them. CDR3 protein: CASSGTMNTGELFF. DNA for the CDR3: TGTGCCAGCAGTGGAACTATGAACACCGGGGAGCTGTTTTTT.

The chain has TRBV5-1 and TRBJ2-2; perhaps TRBD1 as D (5 bases). Trimming pared 0 bases from V and 2 bases from J, leaving 11 bases between. From germline, CDR1 is SGHRS and CDR2 YFSETQ. This CDR3 is 16 amino acids long. In DNA, the CDR3 is TGCGCCAGCAGCTTGGATCCAGGGATTAACACCGGGGAGCTGTTTTTT. It encodes CASSLDPGINTGELFF.

This clone turned up a few times. The V gene is TRBV6-5, the J gene TRBJ1-3; D ambiguous. In germline, CDR1 is MNHEY, CDR2 SVGAGI. V lost 7 bases to trimming and J lost 0 bases, with 10 bases between them. The CDR3 runs 14 residues. The CDR3 region is CASTRQGSGNTIYF. DNA for the CDR3: TGTGCCAGCACCAGACAAGGCTCTGGAAACACCATATATTTT.

The V and J genes are TRBV9 and TRBJ2-7, with D possibly TRBD1 on 6 matching bases. With 4 bases removed from V and 6 bases from J, the gap between germline ends came to 23 bases. CDR1 SGDLS and CDR2 YYNGEE come from the germline V gene. The CDR3 has 16 amino acids. As DNA, the CDR3 is TGTGCCAGCAGCCCCGGACAGCCACCCACCTACCCCGAGCAGTACTTC. Residues: CASSPGQPPTYPEQYF.

The chain employs TRBV7-9 and TRBJ1-3; D is unclear. V was trimmed by 5 bases and J by 4 bases, leaving 15 bases between them. The CDR3 loop spans 15 amino acids. Germline V gene data show CDR1 as SEHNR and CDR2 as FQNEAQ (reference sequence). The CDR3 DNA reads as TGTGCCAGCAGCCACGTCGACAACATGGGAAACACCATATATTTT. Protein product: CASSHVDNMGNTIYF.

This chain uses TRBV9 with TRBJ1-5; 7 bases are a match to TRBD1. The CDR3 contains 15 residues. The ends lost 2 bases at V and 0 bases at J; junction bases unmatched: 2. From germline, CDR1 is SGDLS and CDR2 YYNGEE. As DNA, the CDR3 is TGTGCCAGCAGCGTCACAGGGGATAGCAATCAGCCCCAGCATTTT. Residues: CASSVTGDSNQPQHF.

The chain is built from TRBV7-3 and TRBJ2-5; D is unclear. V shed 2 bases and J shed 5 bases, with 9 bases lying between them. The CDR3 is 13 residues long. Per the germline V gene, CDR1 is SGHTA and CDR2 is FQGTGA. This CDR3 is CASSLYHRETQYF. DNA for the CDR3: TGTGCCAGCAGCTTATATCATCGGGAGACCCAGTACTTC.

This chain uses TRBV5-4 with TRBJ2-3; TRBD2 matches 8 bases. CDR1 and CDR2 (germline): SGHNT, YYREEE (reference sequence). This CDR3 region has 15 residues. With V trimmed by 9 bases and J by 2 bases, 11 bases remained unmatched. CDR3 nucleotides: TGTGCCATCGCGAGCGGGAGTCGAAACACAGATACGCAGTATTTT. Translating it yields CAIASGSRNTDTQYF.

CDR3 nucleotide sequence: TGTGCCAGCAGTGGTCAGACTCCCTACGAGCAGTACTTC. Translated: CASSGQTPYEQYF. The chain uses TRBV6-1 and TRBJ2-7; the D is unclear. The CDR3 length is 13 residues. Germline CDR1 reads MNHNS; CDR2 reads SASEGT. The V end lost 4 bases, the J end lost 2 bases, and 9 bases lay between the germline ends.

This sequence joins TRBV30 and TRBJ1-1; 7 bases fit TRBD1. J gave up 1 base and V 3 bases, and 5 bases lay outside the gene matches. Germline V gene lookup returns CDR1 GTSNPN and CDR2 SVGIG (reference sequence). This CDR3 has 14 residues. In DNA form, the CDR3 reads TGTGCCTGGAGACCAGGGGACAGGAACACTGAAGCTTTCTTT. Translating it yields CAWRPGDRNTEAFF.

The J gene is TRBJ2-3, the V gene TRBV2, with D possibly TRBD2 on 5 matching bases. This CDR3 contains 12 residues. Per germline, CDR1 SNHLY and CDR2 FYNNEI. Deletions cut 7 bases from V and 11 bases from J, with 16 bases between. CDR3 sequence (DNA): TGTGCCAGCACTACTGGACTCCAGGAGCAGTATTTT. As protein: CASTTGLQEQYF.